The rows below give T cell receptor beta chains drawn from one sample of a study of cytomegalovirus exposure and HLA in healthy donors. Repertoires were generated with immunoSEQ multiplex PCR, while TCRdb's copy carries only in-frame clones and drops some. The sample lists 130,000 or so clones, 75% occurring once. The material sequenced was PBMCs. Receptor source: a man aged 35-49 years in good health and CMV-seronegative. Each CDR3 is given with its conserved first and last residue. The D gene is left open where the match is weak. Rows give clone size only sometimes, using once, few, many, or a class for an expanded clone.

clone size,V gene,D gene,J gene,CDR3 protein,CDR3 DNA
NA,TRBV7-3,NA,TRBJ2-5,CASSSWGHPQETQYF,TGTGCCAGCAGTTCTTGGGGACACCCCCAAGAGACCCAGTACTTC
NA,TRBV28,NA,TRBJ2-3,CASSFSLQGTTDTQYF,TGTGCCAGCAGTTTTTCCCTTCAGGGGACCACAGATACGCAGTATTTT
NA,TRBV27,TRBD2,TRBJ2-1,CASSFKGRDPLGEQFF,TGTGCCAGCAGTTTTAAGGGGAGGGACCCCCTCGGCGAGCAGTTCTTC
NA,TRBV6-1,NA,TRBJ2-3,CASRSSRFADTQYF,TGTGCCAGCAGATCTAGCCGGTTTGCAGATACGCAGTATTTT
NA,TRBV5-8,NA,TRBJ2-5,CASSLGSIQETQYF,TGTGCCAGCAGCTTGGGCAGTATCCAAGAGACCCAGTACTTC
NA,TRBV9,TRBD2,TRBJ2-1,CASSVGAGGGNEQFF,TGTGCCAGCAGCGTAGGAGCGGGGGGGGGCAATGAGCAGTTCTTC
NA,TRBV4-3,NA,TRBJ2-7,CASSQFPGSYEQYF,TGCGCCAGCAGCCAATTCCCCGGTTCCTACGAGCAGTACTTC
NA,TRBV4-3,NA,TRBJ2-6,CASSQGSTGAGANVLTF,TGCGCCAGCAGCCAAGGGTCGACAGGAGCTGGGGCCAACGTCCTGACTTTC
NA,TRBV6-6,NA,TRBJ2-7,CASSYTGSYEQYF,TGTGCCAGCAGTTACACGGGAAGCTACGAGCAGTACTTC
NA,TRBV4-2,TRBD1,TRBJ1-4,CASSQRRGQGGNNEKLFF,TGTGCCAGCAGCCAACGTCGCGGACAGGGGGGAAATAATGAAAAACTGTTTTTT
NA,TRBV9,NA,TRBJ2-2,CASSVGPRGGELFF,TGTGCCAGCAGCGTAGGGCCTCGGGGCGGGGAGCTGTTTTTT
few,TRBV5-4,NA,TRBJ2-5,CASSLRETQYF,TGTGCCAGCAGCTTGCGGGAGACCCAGTACTTC
few,TRBV2,TRBD2,TRBJ2-7,CAGGTSGLYEQYF,TGTGCCGGCGGGACTAGCGGTTTATACGAGCAGTACTTC
NA,TRBV28,TRBD1,TRBJ1-4,CASSAPGQGGEKLFF,TGTGCCAGCAGTGCACCGGGACAGGGAGGTGAAAAACTGTTTTTT
NA,TRBV5-1,TRBD1,TRBJ1-5,CASSLGDRVDQPQHF,TGCGCCAGCAGCTTGGGGGACAGGGTCGACCAGCCCCAGCATTTT
NA,TRBV11-2,NA,TRBJ1-3,CASSTTDSGNTIYF,TGTGCCAGCAGCACCACAGACTCTGGAAACACCATATATTTT
NA,TRBV15,NA,TRBJ2-1,CATSRDRTGRLF,TGTGCCACCAGCAGAGATCGAACAGGGCGGCTCTTC
NA,TRBV7-9,NA,TRBJ2-2,CASSLTGLRGTGELFF,TGTGCCAGCAGCTTAACCGGACTGAGAGGCACCGGGGAGCTGTTTTTT
NA,TRBV7-9,NA,TRBJ1-4,CASSLDDGLGEKLFF,TGTGCCAGCAGCTTAGACGACGGGTTAGGTGAAAAACTGTTTTTT
NA,TRBV5-4,TRBD1,TRBJ2-7,CASSGQTGGYEQYF,TGTGCCAGCAGCGGCCAGACAGGGGGCTACGAGCAGTACTTC
NA,TRBV13,NA,TRBJ2-1,CASSERDTDYNEQFF,TGTGCCAGCAGCGAGCGGGACACAGACTACAATGAGCAGTTCTTC
NA,TRBV28,NA,TRBJ1-2,CASSYWASLDGYTF,TGTGCCAGCAGTTACTGGGCCTCTCTGGATGGCTACACCTTC